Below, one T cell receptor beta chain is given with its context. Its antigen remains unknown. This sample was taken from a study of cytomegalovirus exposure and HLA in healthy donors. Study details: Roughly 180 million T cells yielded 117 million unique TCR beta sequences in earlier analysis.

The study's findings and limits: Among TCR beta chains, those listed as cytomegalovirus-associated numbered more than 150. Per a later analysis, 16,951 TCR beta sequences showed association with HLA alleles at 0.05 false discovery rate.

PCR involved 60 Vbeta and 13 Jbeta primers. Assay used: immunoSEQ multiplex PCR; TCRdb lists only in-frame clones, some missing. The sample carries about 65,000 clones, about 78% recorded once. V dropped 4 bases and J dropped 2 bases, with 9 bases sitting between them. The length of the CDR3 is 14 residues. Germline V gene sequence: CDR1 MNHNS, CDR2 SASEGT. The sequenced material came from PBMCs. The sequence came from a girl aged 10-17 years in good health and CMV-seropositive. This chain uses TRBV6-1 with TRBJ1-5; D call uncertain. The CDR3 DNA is TGTGCCAGCAGTGGACTTCGGGGCAATCAGCCCCAGCATTTT. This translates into CASSGLRGNQPQHF.